The 5 T cell receptor beta chains presented below share a single source sample, sequenced in a study of shared clonotypes between healthy human individuals. Sequenced by immunoSEQ multiplex PCR; TCRdb stores in-frame clones only, minus some. Seen here are around 2,000,000 clones, approximately 95% observed once, and the top ten hold more than 0.1%. Sequencing input: naive CD4+ T cells sorted from blood. Described subset: CD45RA+ positively selected. All receptors come from a young man in good health.

J is TRBJ1-6 and V is TRBV30; weak D call: TRBD1 (5 bases). The CDR3 contains 15 residues. Trimming stripped 2 bases from V and 8 bases from J, with 16 bases between. CDR1 is GTSNPN, CDR2 SVGIG, per germline (reference sequence). The CDR3 bases are TGTGCCTGGAGTAGTGGGGGGTTTCTGGATTCACCCCTCCACTTT. Translated, it gives CAWSSGGFLDSPLHF.

The V and J genes are TRBV5-1 and TRBJ2-5; possibly TRBD1 for D (6 bases). The ends were cut back, 0 bases at V and 5 bases at J, with 14 bases in the middle. The CDR3 sequence is 15 residues long. Germline CDR1 SGHRS, CDR2 YFSETQ. The CDR3 loop reads CASSLGDTGRETQYF. CDR3 bases: TGCGCCAGCAGCTTGGGGGACACCGGAAGGGAGACCCAGTACTTC.

The chain recombines TRBV5-6 with TRBJ2-7; D is unclear. The ends were cut back, 4 bases at V and 0 bases at J, with 14 bases in the middle. The germline V gene has CDR1 SGHDT and CDR2 YYEEEE. The CDR3 has 15 amino acids. The CDR3 loop is CASSQGPRGSYEQYF. In DNA form, the CDR3 reads TGTGCCAGCAGCCAAGGACCTAGAGGCTCCTACGAGCAGTACTTC.

This chain connects TRBV2 to TRBJ1-1; D may be TRBD1 (5 bases). The germline gives CDR1 SNHLY, CDR2 FYNNEI. With 5 bases removed from V and 0 bases from J, the gap between germline ends came to 13 bases. The CDR3 has 15 residues. The DNA of the CDR3 is TGTGCCAGCAGTACGAGAGACAGACTGAACACTGAAGCTTTCTTT. This translates into CASSTRDRLNTEAFF.

Notes on this clone: The same CDR3 arises from other DNA sequences in this sample as well. The rearrangement joins TRBV5-1 to TRBJ2-2; no clear D gene. The germline V and J ends were trimmed by 1 base and 8 bases, with 9 bases remaining between them. Germline V gene sequence: CDR1 SGHRS, CDR2 YFSETQ. This CDR3 is built from 13 residues. Written as DNA, the CDR3 is TGCGCCAGCAGCTTGACCCTTGGAGGGGAGCTGTTTTTT. Protein: CASSLTLGGELFF. Based on the CDR3 plus reference TRBV5-1 and TRBJ2-2, the full variable domain is KAGVTQTPRYLIKTRGQQVTLSCSPISGHRSVSWYQQTPGQGLQFLFEYFSETQRNKGNFPGRFSGRQFSNSRSEMNVSTLELGDSALYLCASSLTLGGELFFGEGSRLTVL.